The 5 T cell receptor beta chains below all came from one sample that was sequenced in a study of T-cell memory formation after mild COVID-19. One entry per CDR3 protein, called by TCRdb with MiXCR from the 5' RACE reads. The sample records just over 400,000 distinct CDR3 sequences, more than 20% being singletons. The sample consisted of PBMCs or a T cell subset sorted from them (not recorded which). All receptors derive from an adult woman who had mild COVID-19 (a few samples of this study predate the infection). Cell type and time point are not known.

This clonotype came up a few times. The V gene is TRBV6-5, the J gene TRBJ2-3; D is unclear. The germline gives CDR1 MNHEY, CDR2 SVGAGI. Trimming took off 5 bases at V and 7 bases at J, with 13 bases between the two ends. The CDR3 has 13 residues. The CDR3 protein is CASSTDRVNTQYF. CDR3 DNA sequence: TGTGCCAGCAGTACAGACCGGGTGAATACGCAGTATTTT.

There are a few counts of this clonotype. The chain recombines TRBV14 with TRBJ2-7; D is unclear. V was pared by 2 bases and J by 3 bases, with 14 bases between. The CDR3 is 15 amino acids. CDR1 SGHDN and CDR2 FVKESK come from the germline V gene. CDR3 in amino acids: CASSQYTGPFYEQYF. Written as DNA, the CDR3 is TGTGCCAGCAGCCAATACACGGGTCCCTTCTACGAGCAGTACTTC.

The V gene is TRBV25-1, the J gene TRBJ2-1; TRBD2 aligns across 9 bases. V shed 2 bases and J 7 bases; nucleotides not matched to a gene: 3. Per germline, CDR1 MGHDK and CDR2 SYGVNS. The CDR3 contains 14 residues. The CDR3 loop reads CASSEGAGGNEQFF. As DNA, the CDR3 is TGTGCCAGCAGTGAAGGTGCGGGAGGGAATGAGCAGTTCTTC.

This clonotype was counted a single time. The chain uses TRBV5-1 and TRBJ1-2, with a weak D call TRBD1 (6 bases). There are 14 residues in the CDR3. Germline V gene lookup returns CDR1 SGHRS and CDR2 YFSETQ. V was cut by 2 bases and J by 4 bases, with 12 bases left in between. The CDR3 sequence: CASSFGQNAYGYTF. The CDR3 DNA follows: TGCGCCAGCAGCTTCGGACAGAATGCCTATGGCTACACCTTC.

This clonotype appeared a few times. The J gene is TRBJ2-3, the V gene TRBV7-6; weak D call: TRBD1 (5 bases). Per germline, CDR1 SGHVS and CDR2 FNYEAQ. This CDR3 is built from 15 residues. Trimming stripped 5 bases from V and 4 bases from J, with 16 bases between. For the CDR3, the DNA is TGTGCCAGCAGCCCCCCGCGTGGGGCACCAGATACGCAGTATTTT. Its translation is CASSPPRGAPDTQYF.